Listed below are T cell receptor beta chains from one sample, sequenced in a study of T cell responses to AZD1222 COVID-19 vaccine. Produced via immunoSEQ multiplex PCR; TCRdb's table is partial and in-frame only. The data hold 44,000 or so clones, with roughly 77% observed a single time. Sequenced here: peripheral blood, sampled 28 days after the second dose of the MenACWY control vaccine. Every receptor here comes from an adult who received the MenACWY meningococcal vaccine as a control. Each CDR3 is given with its conserved first and last residue. Each record gives: J gene, V gene, D gene, clone size, CDR3 protein, CDR3 DNA. A D gene is named only where the DNA matches it firmly. Expanded clones get a size class; other rows say once, few or many, or leave the size out.

>TRBJ1-2|TRBV28|NA|NA
CASSLMGGGVYGYTF
TGTGCCAGCAGTTTAATGGGAGGGGGAGTCTATGGCTACACCTTC
>TRBJ1-4|TRBV30|TRBD1|NA
CAWSVSRLGQGNEKLFF
TGTGCCTGGAGTGTATCCCGATTGGGACAGGGCAATGAAAAACTGTTTTTT
>TRBJ2-2|TRBV6-6|TRBD1|once
CASSYRDRVDVGELFF
TGTGCCAGCAGTTACCGGGACAGGGTGGACGTCGGGGAGCTGTTTTTT
>TRBJ1-2|TRBV6-5|TRBD1|many
CASTRTGEGGYTF
TGTGCCAGCACCAGGACAGGGGAGGGTGGCTACACCTTC
>TRBJ2-5|TRBV7-9|NA|NA
CASSLVQETQYF
TGTGCCAGCAGCTTAGTCCAAGAGACCCAGTACTTC
>TRBJ1-6|TRBV10-3|NA|NA
CAISGYEAGLDNSPLHF
TGTGCCATCAGCGGCTACGAGGCGGGACTTGATAATTCACCCCTCCACTTT
>TRBJ1-1|TRBV20-1|NA|once
CSAPDTPEAFF
TGCAGTGCTCCCGACACTCCTGAAGCTTTCTTT
>TRBJ1-1|TRBV25-1|NA|NA
CASSEFDGYTEAFF
TGTGCCAGCAGTGAATTTGACGGTTACACTGAAGCTTTCTTT
>TRBJ1-2|TRBV7-9|NA|NA
CASSLTGIYGYTF
TGTGCCAGCAGCTTAACGGGGATCTATGGCTACACCTTC
>TRBJ2-2|TRBV7-2|NA|NA
CASSSGGTGELFF
TGTGCCAGCAGCTCAGGGGGGACCGGGGAGCTGTTTTTT
>TRBJ2-3|TRBV14|NA|NA
CASSQRTDTQYF
TGTGCCAGCAGCCAGCGAACAGATACGCAGTATTTT
>TRBJ1-6|TRBV10-2|NA|NA
CASSAHSSSNSPLHF
TGCGCCAGCAGTGCTCACAGTTCTTCTAATTCACCCCTCCACTTT
>TRBJ1-3|TRBV7-6|NA|NA
CASSLAGAGQGRRGNTIYF
TGTGCCAGCAGCTTAGCCGGGGCAGGTCAGGGGCGAAGAGGAAACACCATATATTTT
>TRBJ1-1|TRBV30|NA|NA
CAWSVLLPLNTEAFF
TGTGCCTGGAGTGTACTCCTGCCGCTGAACACTGAAGCTTTCTTT
>TRBJ2-5|TRBV6-4|NA|NA
CASSAEGFGTQYF
TGTGCCAGCAGTGCCGAGGGGTTCGGGACCCAGTACTTC
>TRBJ1-2|TRBV27|NA|NA
CAGVNYGYTF
TGTGCTGGAGTGAACTATGGCTACACCTTC
>TRBJ1-4|TRBV4-1|NA|NA
CASSSTRGDEKLFF
TGCGCCAGCAGCTCGACCCGGGGTGATGAAAAACTGTTTTTT
>TRBJ2-2|TRBV28|NA|many
CASSWALGNTGELFF
TGTGCCAGCAGTTGGGCGCTGGGAAACACCGGGGAGCTGTTTTTT
>TRBJ1-6|TRBV27|TRBD1|NA
CASRAPPRQGTNSPLHF
TGTGCCAGCAGAGCCCCTCCCCGACAGGGGACGAATTCACCCCTCCACTTT
>TRBJ1-1|TRBV7-9|NA|once
CASSLFANTEAFF
TGTGCCAGCAGCTTATTCGCGAACACTGAAGCTTTCTTT
>TRBJ2-2|TRBV12-3/TRBV12-4|NA|NA
CASKGWGTGELFF
TGTGCCAGCAAAGGGTGGGGCACCGGGGAGCTGTTTTTT
>TRBJ1-5|TRBV24-1|NA|NA
CATSDSGTGNQPQHF
TGTGCCACCAGTGATTCCGGGACGGGCAATCAGCCCCAGCATTTT